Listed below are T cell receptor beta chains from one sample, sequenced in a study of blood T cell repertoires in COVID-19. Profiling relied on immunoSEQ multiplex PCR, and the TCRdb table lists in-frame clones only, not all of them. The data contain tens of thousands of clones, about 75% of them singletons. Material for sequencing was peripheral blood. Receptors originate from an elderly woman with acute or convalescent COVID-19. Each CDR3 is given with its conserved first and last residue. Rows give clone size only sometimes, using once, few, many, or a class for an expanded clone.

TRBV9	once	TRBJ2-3	CASSVAAGLTDTQYF
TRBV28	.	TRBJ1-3	CASSPGQGVGNTIYF
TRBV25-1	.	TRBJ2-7	CASKTPPGDRAAYEQYF
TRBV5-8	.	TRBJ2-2	CASSPTSGRIGELFF
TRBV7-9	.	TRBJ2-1	CASSSGTSGTNEQFF
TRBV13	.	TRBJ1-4	CASSQGTDDEKLFF
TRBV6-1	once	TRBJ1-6	CASSGPRQGSNSPLHF
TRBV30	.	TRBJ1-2	CAWSRLRQGLRYGYTF
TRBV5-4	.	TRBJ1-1	CASSPGGASEAFF
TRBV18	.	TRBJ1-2	CASSPSINYGYTF
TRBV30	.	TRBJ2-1	CAWSVSGSGQFF
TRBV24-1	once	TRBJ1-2	CATSETGDYGYTF
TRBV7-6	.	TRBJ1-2	CASSRITAGYGYTF
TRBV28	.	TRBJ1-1	CASSLWGSAEAFF
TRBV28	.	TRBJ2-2	CASSYLYTGELFF
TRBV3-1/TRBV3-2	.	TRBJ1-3	CASSQATGAGNTIYF
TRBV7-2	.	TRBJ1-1	CASSLARTSNTEAFF
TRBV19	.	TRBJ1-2	CASSHHGQGDYGYTF
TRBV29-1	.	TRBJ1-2	CSAPLPSSNYGYTF
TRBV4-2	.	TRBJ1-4	CASSQVRATNEKLFF
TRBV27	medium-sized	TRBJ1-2	CASSFSDRVYGYTF
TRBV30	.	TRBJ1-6	CAWGPTNSPLHF
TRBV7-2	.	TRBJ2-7	CASSPGLKAYEQYF
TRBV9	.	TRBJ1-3	CASSEGLVRTATGNTIYF
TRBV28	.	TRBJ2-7	CASSLFKYEQYF